This T cell receptor (beta chain) emerged from a study of blood T cell repertoires in COVID-19. Study information: Material from acute and convalescent COVID-19 was sourced from the United States, Italy and Spain.

Using immunoSEQ multiplex PCR, the repertoire was profiled, and TCRdb retains in-frame clones only, with some absent. The table has around 380,000 clones, 81% seen once. The CDR3 is 16 amino acids. With 4 bases clipped from V and 5 bases from J, the junction kept 3 bases outside the gene matches. The V gene's germline CDR1 is MRHNA and CDR2 SNTAGT. This TCR derives from a human donor with acute or convalescent COVID-19. The donor label of this sample is uncertain. The source material was peripheral blood. The rearrangement joins TRBV6-4 to TRBJ2-3; 16 bases fit TRBD2. CDR3 sequence reads: CASSAGTSGRGDTQYF. CDR3 coding DNA: TGTGCCAGCAGTGCTGGGACTAGCGGGAGGGGAGATACGCAGTATTTT.